The 25 T cell receptor beta chains reported below all come from one sample, sequenced in a study of blood T cell repertoires in COVID-19. Method: immunoSEQ multiplex PCR; TCRdb's copy keeps in-frame clones and lacks some. This table holds about 240,000 clones, 82% found once. The sample comprised peripheral blood. These receptors came from a woman aged 18-35 years with acute or convalescent COVID-19.

Notes on this clone: At one end, the junction sequence differs from germline, possibly due to a read error. The gene calls are TRBV7-7 and TRBJ2-5; 7 bases agree with TRBD1. The CDR3 extends over 14 amino acids. Germline values: CDR1 SSHAT, CDR2 FNYEAQ (reference sequence). The CDR3 is CASSSRTGQETQYF. Written as DNA, the CDR3 is TGTGCTAGCAGCTCCCGGACAGGCCAAGAGACCCAGTACTTC. The entire variable domain, with the rest obtained from reference TRBV7-7 and TRBJ2-5, is as follows: GAGVSQSPRYKVTKRGQDVTLRCDPISSHATLYWYQQALGQGPEFLTYFNYEAQPDKSGLPSDRFSAERPEGSISTLTIQRTEQRDSAMYRCASSSRTGQETQYFGPGTRLLVL.

V gene TRBV7-6 combines with J gene TRBJ2-1; 9 bases agree with TRBD1. CDR1 and CDR2 from the germline V gene are SGHVS and FNYEAQ. The length of the CDR3 is 16 residues. V was clipped by 5 bases and J by 3 bases; unmatched bases: 8. DNA of the CDR3: TGTGCCAGCAGCGGTACAGGGGGCGCAGGCTACAATGAGCAGTTCTTC. Amino acid sequence: CASSGTGGAGYNEQFF.

In nucleotides, the CDR3 is TGTGCCAGCAATCAGGGACAGGGGAGTCCCTATAATTCACCCCTCCACTTT. Amino acids: CASNQGQGSPYNSPLHF. The chain combines TRBV9 with TRBJ1-6; 10 bases align to TRBD1. The CDR3 runs 17 residues. The junction had 8 bases not matched to a gene; V was cut back by 6 bases and J by 2 bases. Per the germline V gene, CDR1 is SGDLS and CDR2 is YYNGEE.

CDR3 protein: CASSPPGVRPGELFF. The DNA of the CDR3 is TGTGCCAGCAGTCCCCCGGGAGTTCGGCCCGGGGAGCTGTTTTTT. The chain couples TRBV21-1 to TRBJ2-2; the table's D call, TRBD2, was not checked against the DNA. TRBV21-1 is recorded as a pseudogene. This CDR3 is built from 15 residues.

Only a few counts were recorded for this clone. This chain uses TRBV6-1 with TRBJ2-5; TRBD1 agrees at 8 bases. Germline V gene data show CDR1 as MNHNS and CDR2 as SASEGT. V lost 0 bases, J lost 1 base, and 4 bases stayed unmatched. CDR3 length: 16 residues. The CDR3 DNA reads as TGTGCCAGCAGTGAAGCGGACAGGGAGATCCAAGAGACCCAGTACTTC. Amino acid sequence: CASSEADREIQETQYF.

This clone was counted between two and nine times. This chain links TRBV15 with TRBJ1-1; D is perhaps TRBD1 (6 bases). V shed 2 bases and J shed 1 base, with 14 bases lying between them. Germline assignment: CDR1 LNHNV and CDR2 YYDKDF (reference sequence). The CDR3 spans 16 residues. The CDR3 DNA reads as TGTGCCACCAGCAGACCCGACCCGACAGGGAACACTGAAGCTTTCTTT. This codes for CATSRPDPTGNTEAFF.

This clone was picked up a small number of times. The gene calls are TRBV7-2 and TRBJ1-1; 7 bases are shared with TRBD1. The ends lost 4 bases at V and 3 bases at J; junction bases unmatched: 8. The V gene's germline CDR1 is SGHTA and CDR2 FQGNSA. The CDR3 runs 15 residues. CDR3: CASSSSPTGYTEAFF. As DNA, the CDR3 is TGTGCCAGCAGCTCATCACCGACAGGGTACACTGAAGCTTTCTTT.

The V and J genes are TRBV19 and TRBJ2-7; 8 bases map to TRBD2. This CDR3 has 15 amino acids. Trimming cost V 6 bases and J 5 bases; bases outside gene matches: 12. Germline V gene lookup returns CDR1 LNHDA and CDR2 SQIVND (reference sequence). CDR3 DNA: TGTGCCAGTAGATTAAGCGGGAGTCCTTACAACGAGCAGTACTTC. Amino acids: CASRLSGSPYNEQYF.

The chain links TRBV4-3 to TRBJ1-3; D uncertain. The germline V gene encodes CDR1 LGHNA and CDR2 YSLEER. CDR3 length equals 15 residues. The ends were cut back, 1 base at V and 0 bases at J, with 7 bases in the middle. The chain's CDR3 is CASSQGRFSGNTIYF. The CDR3 DNA follows: TGCGCCAGCAGCCAAGGGAGATTCTCTGGAAACACCATATATTTT.

V gene TRBV11-2 combines with J gene TRBJ2-5; possibly TRBD2 for D (6 bases). V gave up 4 bases and J gave up 4 bases, with 7 bases separating them. Germline CDR1 reads SGHAT; CDR2 reads FQNNGV. CDR3 length equals 12 residues. CDR3 in amino acids: CASSYGGETQYF. The CDR3 DNA reads as TGTGCCAGCAGCTACGGGGGAGAGACCCAGTACTTC.

The chain recombines TRBV6-2 or TRBV6-3 with TRBJ2-2, with a possible D match to TRBD1 (6 bases). CDR3 length: 14 amino acids. Trimming stripped 4 bases from V and 6 bases from J, with 12 bases between. Germline values: CDR1 MNHEY, CDR2 SVGEGT. The CDR3 nucleotides read TGTGCCAGCAGTTCAACAGGGCGTCCCGGGGAGCTGTTTTTT. Its protein product is CASSSTGRPGELFF.

The rearrangement uses TRBV5-1 and TRBJ2-3; 7 nucleotides agree with TRBD2. The CDR3 length is 15 residues. Trimming removed 4 bases from V and 2 bases from J; junction bases left unmatched: 7. Germline V gene lookup returns CDR1 SGHRS and CDR2 YFSETQ. The CDR3 coding sequence is TGCGCCAGCAGCCCTAGGGACTACGACACAGATACGCAGTATTTT. Translation: CASSPRDYDTDTQYF.

This chain uses TRBV7-6 with TRBJ2-5; no reliable D call. The CDR3 runs to 11 residues. Germline values: CDR1 SGHVS, CDR2 FNYEAQ. Trimming pared 2 bases from V and 5 bases from J, leaving 3 bases between. The CDR3 protein is CASSLSETQYF. Written as DNA, the CDR3 is TGTGCCAGCAGCTTATCTGAGACCCAGTACTTC.

The chain couples TRBV11-3 to TRBJ2-1, with D possibly matching TRBD2 (5 bases). In germline, CDR1 is SGHNT, CDR2 YENEEA. V was pared by 5 bases and J by 10 bases, with 18 bases between. This CDR3 has 14 amino acids. The CDR3 coding sequence is TGTGCCAGCAGCCCGTCTAATAGCGCCCAGGAGCAGTTCTTC. It is translated as CASSPSNSAQEQFF.

The sample holds one count of this clone. The chain links TRBV28 to TRBJ1-5; D ambiguous. The V end was cut by 6 bases, the J end by 3 bases, with 12 bases between. Germline V gene sequence: CDR1 MDHEN, CDR2 SYDVKM. CDR3 length: 14 amino acids. The DNA for the CDR3 is TGTGCCAGCAGCTTGGAGACCGTCAATCAGCCCCAGCATTTT. It encodes CASSLETVNQPQHF.

As for this clone: The same CDR3 arises from other DNA sequences in this sample as well. V gene TRBV7-2 combines with J gene TRBJ2-7; possible D gene TRBD1, 5 bases. Trimming left V 1 base short and J 3 bases short, with 10 bases between. The CDR3 runs to 14 residues. Germline loops: CDR1 SGHTA, CDR2 FQGNSA. For the CDR3, the DNA is TGTGCCAGCAGCTTAGAGGGGCAGAGCTACGAGCAGTACTTC. This translates into CASSLEGQSYEQYF.

This clone was recorded only once. The gene calls are TRBV5-1 and TRBJ2-7; perhaps TRBD1 as D (5 bases). Germline assignment: CDR1 SGHRS and CDR2 YFSETQ. The V end lost 1 base, the J end lost 7 bases, and 6 bases lay between the germline ends. The CDR3 is 11 amino acids. The CDR3 reads CASSLSGEQYF. Written as DNA, the CDR3 is TGCGCCAGCAGCTTGTCAGGGGAGCAGTACTTC.

This clone appeared a few times. The chain recombines TRBV4-2 with TRBJ2-3; D is undetermined. The CDR3 loop spans 13 amino acids. The germline V and J ends were trimmed by 0 bases and 5 bases, with 6 bases remaining between them. Germline CDR1 reads LGHNA; CDR2 reads YNFKEQ. CDR3 protein: CASSQESRDTQYF. The CDR3 region has the DNA TGTGCCAGCAGCCAAGAGAGTCGAGATACGCAGTATTTT.

The rearrangement uses TRBV7-9 and TRBJ2-4, with a possible D match to TRBD2 (6 bases). V shed 4 bases and J shed 1 base, with 17 bases lying between them. The V gene's germline CDR1 is SEHNR and CDR2 FQNEAQ (reference sequence). This CDR3 comprises 17 residues. CDR3: CASSSRDLALAKNIQYF. The DNA of the CDR3 is TGTGCCAGCAGCTCCCGGGACTTAGCGTTGGCCAAAAACATTCAGTACTTC.

V usage is TRBV20-1 and J usage is TRBJ2-7, with 12 bases fitting TRBD2. The CDR3 is 17 amino acids. Germline CDR1 DFQATT, CDR2 SNEGSKA (reference sequence). After removal of 3 bases from V and 0 bases from J, the junction contained 9 bases not matched to a gene. Here the CDR3 reads CSASGLAGNLDSYEQYF. DNA of the CDR3: TGCAGTGCTAGTGGACTAGCGGGAAACCTCGACTCCTACGAGCAGTACTTC.

The chain's CDR3 is CASSLLGFASGYTF. As DNA, the CDR3 is TGTGCCAGCAGCCTACTCGGGTTCGCTTCTGGCTACACCTTC. The chain carries TRBV6-5 and TRBJ1-2; no clear D. This CDR3 spans 14 amino acids. The ends were cut back, 6 bases at V and 7 bases at J, with 18 bases in the middle. Looked up from germline, CDR1 is MNHEY and CDR2 is SVGAGI.

The count of this clone is one. The rearrangement joins TRBV7-2 to TRBJ2-7; no clear D. Between the trimmed V and J ends, which lost 2 bases and 2 bases, there was a span of 7 bases. Germline V gene data show CDR1 as SGHTA and CDR2 as FQGNSA. The CDR3 covers 13 residues. The CDR3 bases are TGTGCCAGCAGCTTATTTGCGGCCTACGAGCAGTACTTC. Translation: CASSLFAAYEQYF.

This sequence joins TRBV7-9 and TRBJ1-1, with 10 bases that match TRBD1. The CDR3 extends over 15 amino acids. The trim removed 4 bases at V and 5 bases at J, leaving 7 bases unmatched. The germline V gene encodes CDR1 SEHNR and CDR2 FQNEAQ (reference sequence). The DNA for the CDR3 is TGTGCCAGCAGCTCTAGTCCGGGACAGGGGACTGAAGCTTTCTTT. This sequence encodes CASSSSPGQGTEAFF.

This chain uses TRBV27 with TRBJ1-2; 9 positions match TRBD1. V lost 6 bases and J lost 5; bases outside the gene matches: 7. There are 14 residues in the CDR3. Germline V CDR1 and CDR2: MNHEY, SMNVEV (reference sequence). CDR3 residues: CASRKTGGEYGYTF. CDR3 DNA sequence: TGTGCCAGCAGAAAAACAGGGGGCGAATATGGCTACACCTTC.

This chain links TRBV28 with TRBJ2-7; D possibly corresponds to TRBD2 (5 bases). Germline values: CDR1 MDHEN, CDR2 SYDVKM. CDR3 length: 13 amino acids. Trimming pared 6 bases from V and 2 bases from J, leaving 11 bases between. The DNA for the CDR3 is TGTGCCAGCAGAAACCACGGGACCTACGAGCAGTACTTC. This sequence encodes CASRNHGTYEQYF.